This TCR beta chain was sequenced during a study of blood T cells in healthy people across ages. CDR1 is LNHNV and CDR2 is YYDKDF in the germline V gene (reference sequence). V was clipped by 0 bases and J by 7 bases, with 12 bases between them. This CDR3 spans 14 amino acids. A J-beta primer mix and a sample-barcoded 5' primer were used in a second PCR of about 7 to 12 cycles. TCRdb passed the 5' RACE reads through MiXCR, listing each CDR3 protein once. The data hold around 1,900,000 distinct CDR3 sequences, with about two fifths observed a single time. Overall study findings and caveats: Shifts in expanded clonotypes may have been confounded by donor CMV status, which was unknown. Fewer expanded clones and more diversity marked long-lived versus aged donors.

To note about this clonotype: Its target is not known.

The material sequenced was blood. The rearrangement links TRBV15 to TRBJ2-5; D possibly corresponds to TRBD2 (5 bases). The sequence was obtained from a human donor in good health. This CDR3 is CATSRDATEGTQYF. The CDR3 DNA follows: TGTGCCACCAGCAGAGACGCTACAGAGGGGACCCAGTACTTC.